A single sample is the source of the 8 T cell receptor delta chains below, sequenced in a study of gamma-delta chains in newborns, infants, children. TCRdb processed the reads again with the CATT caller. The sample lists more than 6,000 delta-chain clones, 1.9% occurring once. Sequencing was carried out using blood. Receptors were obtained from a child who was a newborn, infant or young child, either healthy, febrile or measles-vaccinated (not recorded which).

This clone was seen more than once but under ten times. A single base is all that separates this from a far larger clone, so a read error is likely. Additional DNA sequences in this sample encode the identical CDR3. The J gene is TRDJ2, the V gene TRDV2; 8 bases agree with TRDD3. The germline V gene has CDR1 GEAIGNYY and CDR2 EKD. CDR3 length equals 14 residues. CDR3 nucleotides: TGTGCCTGCGACACGACTGGGGGGCCAGCACAACTCTTCTTT. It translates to CACDTTGGPAQLFF.

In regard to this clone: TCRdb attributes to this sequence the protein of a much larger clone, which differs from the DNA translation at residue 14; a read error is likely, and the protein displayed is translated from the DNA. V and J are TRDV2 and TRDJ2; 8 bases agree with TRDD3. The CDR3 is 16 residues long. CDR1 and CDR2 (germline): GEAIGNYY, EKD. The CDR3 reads CACDTVGDTLTAQPFF. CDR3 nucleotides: TGTGCCTGTGACACCGTAGGGGATACTTTGACAGCACAACCCTTCTTT.

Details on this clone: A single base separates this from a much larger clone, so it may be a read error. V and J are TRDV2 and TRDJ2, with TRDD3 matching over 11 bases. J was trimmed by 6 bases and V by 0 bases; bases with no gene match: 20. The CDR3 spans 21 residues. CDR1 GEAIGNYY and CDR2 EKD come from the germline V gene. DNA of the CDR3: TGTGCCTGTGACACCGTCTCTCCCTTGCTAATGGGGGATACGGGGGCAGCACAACTCTTCTTT. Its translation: CACDTVSPLLMGDTGAAQLFF.

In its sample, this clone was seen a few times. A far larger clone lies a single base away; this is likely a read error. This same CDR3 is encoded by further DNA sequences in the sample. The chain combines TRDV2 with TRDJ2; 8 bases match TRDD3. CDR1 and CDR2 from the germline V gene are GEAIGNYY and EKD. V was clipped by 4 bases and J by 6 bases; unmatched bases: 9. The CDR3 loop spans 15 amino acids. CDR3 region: CACDPVWGSPAQLFF. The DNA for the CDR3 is TGTGCCTGTGATCCCGTCTGGGGGAGTCCAGCACAACTCTTCTTT.

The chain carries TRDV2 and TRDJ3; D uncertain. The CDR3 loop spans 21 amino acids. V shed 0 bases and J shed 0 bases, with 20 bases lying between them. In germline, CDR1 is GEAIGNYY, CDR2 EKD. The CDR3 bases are TGTGCCTGTGACACCGTGGTACTGAGGGACCACCGCTCCTGGGACACCCGACAGATGTTTTTC. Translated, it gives CACDTVVLRDHRSWDTRQMFF.

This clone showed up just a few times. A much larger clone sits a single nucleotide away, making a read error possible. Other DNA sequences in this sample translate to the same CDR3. The CDR3 loop is CACTGGYWDTRQMFF. Written as DNA, the CDR3 is TGTGCCTGTACTGGAGGATACTGGGACACCCGACAGATGTTTTTC. This sequence joins TRDV3 and TRDJ3, with D possibly TRDD3 on 5 matching bases. Looked up from germline, CDR1 is TVYSNPD and CDR2 is GDNSRS (reference sequence). The CDR3 sequence is 15 residues long. Trimming shortened V by 4 bases and J by 3 bases, and 13 bases separated the two germline ends. The variable domain in full, completed from reference TRDV3 and TRDJ3, reads CDKVTQSSPDQTVASGSEVVLLCTYDTVYSNPDLFWYRIRPDYSFQFVFYGDNSRSEGADFTQGRFSVKHILTQKAFHLVISPVRTEDSATYYCACTGGYWDTRQMFFGTGIKLFVEP.

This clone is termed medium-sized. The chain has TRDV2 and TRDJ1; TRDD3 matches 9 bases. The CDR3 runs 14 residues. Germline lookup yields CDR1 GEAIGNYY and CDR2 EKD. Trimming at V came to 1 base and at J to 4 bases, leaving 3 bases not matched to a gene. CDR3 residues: CACDTLLGDDKLIF. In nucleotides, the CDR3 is TGTGCCTGTGACACTTTACTGGGGGACGATAAACTCATCTTT.

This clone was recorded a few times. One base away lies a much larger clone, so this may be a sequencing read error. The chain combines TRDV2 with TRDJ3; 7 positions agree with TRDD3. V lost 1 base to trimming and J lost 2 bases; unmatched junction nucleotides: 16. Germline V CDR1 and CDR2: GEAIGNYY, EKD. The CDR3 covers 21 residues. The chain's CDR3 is CACDTAPTGVYTTWDTRQMFF. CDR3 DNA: TGTGCCTGTGACACGGCGCCTACTGGGGTATACACCACCTGGGACACCCGACAGATGTTTTTC.